This T cell receptor beta chain emerged from a study of cytotoxic CD8 clonotypes in ibrutinib-treated CLL. At the level of the study: Among responders, roughly 25 were partial and 2 complete; after median approximately six years, roughly 14 stayed remitted and approximately 12 progressed.

Trimming left V 0 bases short and J 4 bases short, with 9 bases between. Germline V gene sequence: CDR1 SGHRS, CDR2 YFSETQ. This CDR3 comprises 14 residues. Target depth was 1 in 200,000 to 1 in 1 million T cells, about 10x per clonotype. Data came from immunoSEQ multiplex PCR; TCRdb stores just in-frame clones and leaves some out. Here the sample spans 200,000 to 250,000 clones, 60% to 75% being singletons. The TCR comes from a human donor with chronic lymphocytic leukemia. The sequencing here drew on PBMCs, taken after 24 months of ibrutinib treatment. This chain connects TRBV5-1 to TRBJ2-3; D possibly corresponds to TRBD1 (6 bases). The CDR3 loop is CASSLGGLADTQYF. The DNA for the CDR3 is TGCGCCAGCAGCTTGGGGGGGCTGGCAGATACGCAGTATTTT.